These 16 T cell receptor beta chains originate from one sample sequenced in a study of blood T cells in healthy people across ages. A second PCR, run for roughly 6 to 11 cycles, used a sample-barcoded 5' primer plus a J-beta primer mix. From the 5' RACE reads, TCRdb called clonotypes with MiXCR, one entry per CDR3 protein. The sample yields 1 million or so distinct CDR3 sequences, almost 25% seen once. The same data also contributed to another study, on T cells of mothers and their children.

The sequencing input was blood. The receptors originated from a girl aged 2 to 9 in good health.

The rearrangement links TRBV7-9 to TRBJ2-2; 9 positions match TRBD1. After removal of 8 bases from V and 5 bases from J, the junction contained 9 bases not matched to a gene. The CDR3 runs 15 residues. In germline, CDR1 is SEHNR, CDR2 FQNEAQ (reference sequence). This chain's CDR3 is CASSSRDRVTGELFF. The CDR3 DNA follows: TGTGCCAGCTCAAGCCGGGACAGGGTTACCGGGGAGCTGTTTTTT.

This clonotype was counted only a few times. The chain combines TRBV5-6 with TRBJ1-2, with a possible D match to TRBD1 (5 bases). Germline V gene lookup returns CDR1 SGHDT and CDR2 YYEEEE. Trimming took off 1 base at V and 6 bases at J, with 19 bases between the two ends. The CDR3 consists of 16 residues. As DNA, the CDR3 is TGTGCCAGCAGCTTGTTATCTCCTGGGACGGGCCATGGCTACACCTTC. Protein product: CASSLLSPGTGHGYTF.

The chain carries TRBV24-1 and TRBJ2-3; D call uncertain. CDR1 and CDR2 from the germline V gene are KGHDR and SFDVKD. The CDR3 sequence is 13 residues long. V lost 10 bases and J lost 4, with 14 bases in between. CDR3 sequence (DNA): TGTGCCACGGCCACCTTACAAGCAGATACGCAGTATTTT. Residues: CATATLQADTQYF.

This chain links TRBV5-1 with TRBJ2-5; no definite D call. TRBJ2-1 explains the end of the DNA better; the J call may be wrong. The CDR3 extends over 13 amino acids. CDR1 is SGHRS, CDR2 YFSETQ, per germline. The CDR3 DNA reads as TGCGCCAGCAGCCTACGGACGCAGGATGAGCAGTTCTTC. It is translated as CASSLRTQDEQFF.

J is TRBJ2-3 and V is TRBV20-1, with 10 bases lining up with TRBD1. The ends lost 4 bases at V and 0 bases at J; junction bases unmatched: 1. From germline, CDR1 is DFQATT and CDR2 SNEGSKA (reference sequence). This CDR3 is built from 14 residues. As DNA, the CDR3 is TGCAGTGCTACGGGACAGGGGAGCACAGATACGCAGTATTTT. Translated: CSATGQGSTDTQYF.

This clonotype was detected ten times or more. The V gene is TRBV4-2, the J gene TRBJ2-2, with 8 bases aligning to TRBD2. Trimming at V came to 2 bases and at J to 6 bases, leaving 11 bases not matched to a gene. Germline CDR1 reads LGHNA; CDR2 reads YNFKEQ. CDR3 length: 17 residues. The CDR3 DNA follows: TGTGCCAGCAGCCAAACCGGGACTAGTGTTTTGCCCGGGGAGCTGTTTTTT. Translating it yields CASSQTGTSVLPGELFF.

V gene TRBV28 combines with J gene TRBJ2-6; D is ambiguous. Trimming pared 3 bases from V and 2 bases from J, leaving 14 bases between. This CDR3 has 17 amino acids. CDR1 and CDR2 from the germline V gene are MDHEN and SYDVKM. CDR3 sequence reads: CASSFSLRSTGANVLTF. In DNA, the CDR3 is TGTGCCAGCAGTTTTTCCCTAAGGTCCACTGGGGCCAACGTCCTGACTTTC. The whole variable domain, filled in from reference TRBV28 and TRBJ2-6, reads DVKVTQSSRYLVKRTGEKVFLECVQDMDHENMFWYRQDPGLGLRLIYFSYDVKMKEKGDIPEGYSVSREKKERFSLILESASTNQTSMYLCASSFSLRSTGANVLTFGAGSRLTVL.

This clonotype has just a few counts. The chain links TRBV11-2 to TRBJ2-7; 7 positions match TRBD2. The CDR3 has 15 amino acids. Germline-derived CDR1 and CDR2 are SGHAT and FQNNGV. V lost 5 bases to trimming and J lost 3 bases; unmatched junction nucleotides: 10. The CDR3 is CASSLGGTNIYEQYF. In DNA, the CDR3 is TGTGCCAGCAGCCTAGGTGGGACTAATATCTACGAGCAGTACTTC.

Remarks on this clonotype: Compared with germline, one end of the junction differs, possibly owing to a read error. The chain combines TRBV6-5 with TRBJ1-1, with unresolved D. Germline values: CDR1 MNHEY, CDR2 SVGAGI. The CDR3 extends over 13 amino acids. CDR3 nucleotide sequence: TGTGCCAGCACGAGAGGAACTGAGTCTGAAACTTTCTTT. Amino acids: CASTRGTESETFF.

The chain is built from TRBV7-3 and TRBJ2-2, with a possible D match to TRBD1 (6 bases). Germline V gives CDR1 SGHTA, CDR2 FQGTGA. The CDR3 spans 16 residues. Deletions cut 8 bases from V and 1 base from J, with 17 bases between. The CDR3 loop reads CASSPPGQMNTGELFF. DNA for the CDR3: TGTGCCAGCTCCCCCCCAGGACAGATGAACACCGGGGAGCTGTTTTTT.

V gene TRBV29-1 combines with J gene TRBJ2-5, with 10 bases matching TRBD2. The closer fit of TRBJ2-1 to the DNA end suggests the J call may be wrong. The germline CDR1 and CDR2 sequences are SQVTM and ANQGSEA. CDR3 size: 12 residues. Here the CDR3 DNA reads TGCAGCGGCCGGACTAGCGGCAATGAGCAGTTCTTC. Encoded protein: CSGRTSGNEQFF.

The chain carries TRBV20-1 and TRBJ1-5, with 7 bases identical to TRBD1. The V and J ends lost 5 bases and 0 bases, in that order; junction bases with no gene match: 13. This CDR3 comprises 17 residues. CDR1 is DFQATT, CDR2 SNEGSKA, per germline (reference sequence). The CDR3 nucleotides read TGCAGTGCTGCGACAGGGACTTTGTTCCCTAGCAATCAGCCCCAGCATTTT. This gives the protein CSAATGTLFPSNQPQHF.

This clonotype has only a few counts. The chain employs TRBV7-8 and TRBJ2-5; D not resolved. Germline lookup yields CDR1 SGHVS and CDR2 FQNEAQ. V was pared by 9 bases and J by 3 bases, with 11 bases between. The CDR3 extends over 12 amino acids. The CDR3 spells CARGPLEETQYF. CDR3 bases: TGTGCCAGAGGGCCCCTCGAAGAGACCCAGTACTTC.

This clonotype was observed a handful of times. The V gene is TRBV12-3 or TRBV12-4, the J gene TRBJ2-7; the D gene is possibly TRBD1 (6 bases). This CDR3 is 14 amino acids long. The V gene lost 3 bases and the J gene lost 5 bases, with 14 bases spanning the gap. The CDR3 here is CASSFFRGIDEQYF. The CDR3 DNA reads TGTGCCAGCAGTTTTTTCAGGGGAATCGACGAGCAGTACTTC.

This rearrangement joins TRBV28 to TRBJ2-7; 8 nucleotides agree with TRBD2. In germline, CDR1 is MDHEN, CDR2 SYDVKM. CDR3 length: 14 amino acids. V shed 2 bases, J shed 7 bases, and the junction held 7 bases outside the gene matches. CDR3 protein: CASSLAGGTGEQYF. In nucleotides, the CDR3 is TGTGCCAGCAGTTTAGCGGGAGGAACGGGGGAGCAGTACTTC.

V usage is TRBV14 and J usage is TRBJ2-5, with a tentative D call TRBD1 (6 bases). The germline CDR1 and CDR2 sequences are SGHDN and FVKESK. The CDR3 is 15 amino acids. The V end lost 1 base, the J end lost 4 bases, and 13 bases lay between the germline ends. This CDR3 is CASSQARQDRETQYF. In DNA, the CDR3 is TGTGCCAGCAGCCAAGCGAGACAGGATAGAGAGACCCAGTACTTC.